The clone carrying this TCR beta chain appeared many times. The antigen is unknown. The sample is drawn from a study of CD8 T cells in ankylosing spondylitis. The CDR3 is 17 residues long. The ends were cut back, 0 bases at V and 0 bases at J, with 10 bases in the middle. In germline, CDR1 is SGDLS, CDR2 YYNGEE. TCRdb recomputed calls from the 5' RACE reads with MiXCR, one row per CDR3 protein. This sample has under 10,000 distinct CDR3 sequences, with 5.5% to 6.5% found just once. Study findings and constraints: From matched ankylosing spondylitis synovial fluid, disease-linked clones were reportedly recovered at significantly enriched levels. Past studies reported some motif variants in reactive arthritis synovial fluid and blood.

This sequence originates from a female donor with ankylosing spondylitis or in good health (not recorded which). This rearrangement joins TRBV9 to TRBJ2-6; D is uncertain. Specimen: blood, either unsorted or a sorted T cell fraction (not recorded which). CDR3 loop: CASSVVKGNSGANVLTF. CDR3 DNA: TGTGCCAGCAGCGTAGTGAAGGGAAACTCTGGGGCCAACGTCCTGACTTTC.